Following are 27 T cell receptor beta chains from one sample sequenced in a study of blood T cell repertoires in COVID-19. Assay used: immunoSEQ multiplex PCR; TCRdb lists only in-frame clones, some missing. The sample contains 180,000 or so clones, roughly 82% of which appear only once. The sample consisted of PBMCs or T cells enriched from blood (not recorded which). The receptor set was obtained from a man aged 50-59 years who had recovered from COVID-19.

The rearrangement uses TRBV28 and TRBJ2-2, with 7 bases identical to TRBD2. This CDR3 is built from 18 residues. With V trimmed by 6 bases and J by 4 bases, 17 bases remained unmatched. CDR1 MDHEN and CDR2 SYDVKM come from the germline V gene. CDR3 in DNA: TGTGCCAGCAGCCCCCCCTCGGAAGCGGGGTACAGCACCGGGGAGCTGTTTTTT. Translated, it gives CASSPPSEAGYSTGELFF.

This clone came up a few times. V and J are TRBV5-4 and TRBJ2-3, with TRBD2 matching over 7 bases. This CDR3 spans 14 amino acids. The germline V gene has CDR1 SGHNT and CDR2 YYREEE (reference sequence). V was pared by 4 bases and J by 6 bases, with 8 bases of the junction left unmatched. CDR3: CASSIRDGGDTQYF. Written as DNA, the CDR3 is TGTGCCAGCAGCATCCGGGACGGGGGGGATACGCAGTATTTT.

The CDR3 region is CASSDPSGGVKNIQYF. CDR3 coding DNA: TGTGCCAGCAGTGACCCTAGCGGGGGAGTCAAAAACATTCAGTACTTC. This chain links TRBV28 with TRBJ2-4; 10 nucleotides match TRBD2. Germline-derived CDR1 and CDR2 are MDHEN and SYDVKM. Losses at the gene ends were 5 bases for V and 3 bases for J; bases not matched to a gene: 7. The CDR3 loop spans 16 amino acids.

CDR3 sequence (DNA): TGTGCCAGTAGTTTCCTGGGACTAGCGGGGAAAGAGACCCAGTACTTC. As protein: CASSFLGLAGKETQYF. The chain couples TRBV19 to TRBJ2-5; 13 positions match TRBD2. Germline V CDR1 and CDR2: LNHDA, SQIVND (reference sequence). Unmatched junction bases numbered 6, after V lost 5 bases and J lost 3 bases. The CDR3 is 16 residues long.

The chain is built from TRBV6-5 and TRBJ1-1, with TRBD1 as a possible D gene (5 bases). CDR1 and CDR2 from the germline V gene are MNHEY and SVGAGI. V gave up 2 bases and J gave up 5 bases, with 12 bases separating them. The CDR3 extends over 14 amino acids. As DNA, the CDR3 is TGTGCCAGCAGTTACACTGGGGCCAGAACTGAAGCTTTCTTT. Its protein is CASSYTGARTEAFF.

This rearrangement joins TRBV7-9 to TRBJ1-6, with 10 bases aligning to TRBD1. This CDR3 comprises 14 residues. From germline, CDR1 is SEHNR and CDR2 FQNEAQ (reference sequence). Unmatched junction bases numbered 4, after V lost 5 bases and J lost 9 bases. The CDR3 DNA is TGTGCCAGCAGCACGACAGGGGGCTTTTCACCCCTCCACTTT. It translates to CASSTTGGFSPLHF. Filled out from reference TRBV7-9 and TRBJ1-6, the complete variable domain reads DTGVSQNPRHKITKRGQNVTFRCDPISEHNRLYWYRQTLGQGPEFLTYFQNEAQLEKSRLLSDRFSAERPKGSFSTLEIQRTEQGDSAMYLCASSTTGGFSPLHFGNGTRLTVT.

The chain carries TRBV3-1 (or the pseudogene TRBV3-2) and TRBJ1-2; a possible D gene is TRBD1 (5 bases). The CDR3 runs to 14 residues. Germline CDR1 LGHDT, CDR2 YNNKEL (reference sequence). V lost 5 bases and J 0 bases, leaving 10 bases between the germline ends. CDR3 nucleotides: TGTGCCAGCAGCGGGGCGGATTCTAACTATGGCTACACCTTC. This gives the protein CASSGADSNYGYTF.

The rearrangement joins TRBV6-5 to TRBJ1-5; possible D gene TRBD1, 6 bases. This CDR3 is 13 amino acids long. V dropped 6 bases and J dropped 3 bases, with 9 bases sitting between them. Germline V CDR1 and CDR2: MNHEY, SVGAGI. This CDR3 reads CASRGQINQPQHF. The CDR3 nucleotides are TGTGCCAGCAGAGGACAGATCAATCAGCCCCAGCATTTT.

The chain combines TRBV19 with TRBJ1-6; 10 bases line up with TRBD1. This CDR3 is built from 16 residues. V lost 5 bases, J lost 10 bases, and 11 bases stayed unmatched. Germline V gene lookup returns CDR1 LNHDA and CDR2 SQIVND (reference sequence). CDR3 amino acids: CASSPRTGGSGSPLHF. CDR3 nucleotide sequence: TGTGCCAGTAGTCCGCGGACAGGGGGTTCAGGATCACCCCTCCACTTT. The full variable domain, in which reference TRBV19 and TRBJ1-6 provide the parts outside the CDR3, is DGGITQSPKYLFRKEGQNVTLSCEQNLNHDAMYWYRQDPGQGLRLIYYSQIVNDFQKGDIAEGYSVSREKKESFPLTVTSAQKNPTAFYLCASSPRTGGSGSPLHFGNGTRLTVT.

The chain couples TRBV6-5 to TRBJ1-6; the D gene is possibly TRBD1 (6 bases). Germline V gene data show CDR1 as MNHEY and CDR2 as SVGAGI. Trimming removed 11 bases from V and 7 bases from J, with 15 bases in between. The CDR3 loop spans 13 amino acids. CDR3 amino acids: CAVSRTGNSPLHF. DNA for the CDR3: TGTGCCGTCTCCCGTACAGGGAATTCACCCCTCCACTTT.

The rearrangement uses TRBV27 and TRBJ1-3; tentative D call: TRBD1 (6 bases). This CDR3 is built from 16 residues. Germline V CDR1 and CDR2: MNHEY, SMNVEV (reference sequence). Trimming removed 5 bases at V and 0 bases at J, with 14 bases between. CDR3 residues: CASSPRDTFSGNTIYF. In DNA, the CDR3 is TGTGCCAGCAGTCCCCGGGACACCTTCTCTGGAAACACCATATATTTT.

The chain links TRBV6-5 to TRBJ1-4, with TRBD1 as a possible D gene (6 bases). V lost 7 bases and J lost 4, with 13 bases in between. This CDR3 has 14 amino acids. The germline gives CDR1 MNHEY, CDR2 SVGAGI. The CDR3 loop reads CASKRQAGNEKLFF. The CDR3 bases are TGTGCCAGCAAAAGACAGGCGGGTAATGAAAAACTGTTTTTT.

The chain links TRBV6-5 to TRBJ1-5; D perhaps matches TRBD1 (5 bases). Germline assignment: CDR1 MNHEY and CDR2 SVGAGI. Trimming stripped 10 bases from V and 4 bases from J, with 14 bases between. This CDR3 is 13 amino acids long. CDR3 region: CAIVSTGNQPQHF. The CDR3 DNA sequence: TGTGCCATCGTTTCAACAGGTAATCAGCCCCAGCATTTT.

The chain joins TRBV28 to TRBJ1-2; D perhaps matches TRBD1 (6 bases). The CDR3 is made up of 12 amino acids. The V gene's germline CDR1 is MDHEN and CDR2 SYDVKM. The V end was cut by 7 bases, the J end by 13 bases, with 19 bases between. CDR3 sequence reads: CASTPGQLSRTF. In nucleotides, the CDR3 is TGTGCCAGCACTCCTGGACAGCTCTCTCGCACCTTC.

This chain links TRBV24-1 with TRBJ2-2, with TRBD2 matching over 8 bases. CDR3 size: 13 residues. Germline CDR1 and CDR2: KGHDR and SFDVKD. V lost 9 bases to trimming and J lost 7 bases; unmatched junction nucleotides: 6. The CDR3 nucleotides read TGTGCCACCGGCCGGGGGGGCGACGGGGAGCTGTTTTTT. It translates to CATGRGGDGELFF.

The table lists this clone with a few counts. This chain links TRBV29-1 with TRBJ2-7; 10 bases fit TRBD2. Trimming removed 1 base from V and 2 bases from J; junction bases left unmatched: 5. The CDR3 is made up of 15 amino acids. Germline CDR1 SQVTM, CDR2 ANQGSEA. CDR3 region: CSVEAPSGGTYEQYF. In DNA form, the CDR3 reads TGCAGCGTTGAAGCCCCTAGCGGGGGTACCTACGAGCAGTACTTC.

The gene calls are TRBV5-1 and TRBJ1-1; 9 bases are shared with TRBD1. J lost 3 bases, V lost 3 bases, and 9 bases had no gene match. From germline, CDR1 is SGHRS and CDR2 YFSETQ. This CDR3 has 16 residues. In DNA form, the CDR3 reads TGCGCCAGCAGCTACCCCGGGACAGGGAGCCACACTGAAGCTTTCTTT. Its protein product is CASSYPGTGSHTEAFF.

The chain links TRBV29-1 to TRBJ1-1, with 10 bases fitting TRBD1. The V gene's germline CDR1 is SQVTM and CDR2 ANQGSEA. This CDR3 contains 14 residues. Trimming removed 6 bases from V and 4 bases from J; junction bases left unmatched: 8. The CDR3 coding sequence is TGCAGCGTGGAAAAGGGACAGGGGACCACTGAAGCTTTCTTT. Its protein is CSVEKGQGTTEAFF.

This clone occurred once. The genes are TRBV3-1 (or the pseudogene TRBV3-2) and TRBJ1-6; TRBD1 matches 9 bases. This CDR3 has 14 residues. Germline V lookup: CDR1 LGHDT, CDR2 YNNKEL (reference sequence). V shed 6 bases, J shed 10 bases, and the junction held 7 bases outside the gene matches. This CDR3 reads CASRSGQGRSPLHF. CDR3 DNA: TGTGCCAGCAGATCGGGACAGGGTCGCTCACCCCTCCACTTT.

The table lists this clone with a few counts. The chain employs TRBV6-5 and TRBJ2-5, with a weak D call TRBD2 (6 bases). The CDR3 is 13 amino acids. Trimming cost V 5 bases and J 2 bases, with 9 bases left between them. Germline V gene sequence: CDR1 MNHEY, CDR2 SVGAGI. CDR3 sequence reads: CASSRGLQETQYF. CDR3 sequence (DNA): TGTGCCAGCAGTAGGGGACTTCAAGAGACCCAGTACTTC.

The CDR3 sequence: CASTFGHNEQFF. The CDR3 bases are TGTGCCAGCACCTTTGGGCACAATGAGCAGTTCTTC. The gene calls are TRBV25-1 and TRBJ2-1; D remains ambiguous. V shed 7 bases and J shed 5 bases, with 9 bases lying between them. The CDR3 is 12 amino acids. CDR1 is MGHDK, CDR2 SYGVNS, per germline.

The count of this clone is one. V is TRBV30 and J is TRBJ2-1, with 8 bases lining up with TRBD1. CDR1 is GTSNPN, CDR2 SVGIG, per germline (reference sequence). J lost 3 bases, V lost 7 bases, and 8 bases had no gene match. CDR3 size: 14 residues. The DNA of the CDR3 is TGTGCCTTGACGACAGGGGATGGCTACAATGAGCAGTTCTTC. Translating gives CALTTGDGYNEQFF.

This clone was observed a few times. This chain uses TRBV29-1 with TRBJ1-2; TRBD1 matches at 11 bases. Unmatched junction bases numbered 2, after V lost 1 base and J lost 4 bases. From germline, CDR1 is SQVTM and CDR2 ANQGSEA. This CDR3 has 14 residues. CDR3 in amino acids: CSVEGTGGFYGYTF. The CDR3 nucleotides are TGCAGCGTTGAAGGGACAGGGGGCTTCTATGGCTACACCTTC.

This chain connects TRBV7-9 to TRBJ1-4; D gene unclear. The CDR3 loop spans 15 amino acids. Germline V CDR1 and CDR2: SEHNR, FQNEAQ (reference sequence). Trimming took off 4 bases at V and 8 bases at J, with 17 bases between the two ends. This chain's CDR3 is CASSSTGATGEKLFF. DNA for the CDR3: TGTGCCAGCAGCTCGACGGGCGCCACGGGGGAAAAACTGTTTTTT.

The CDR3 nucleotides are TGTGCCAGCAGCCAACCGCGTGACTACGAGCAGTACTTC. Its translation: CASSQPRDYEQYF. The chain recombines TRBV4-2 with TRBJ2-7; D is uncertain. Trimming removed 2 bases from V and 3 bases from J, with 8 bases in between. Germline V gives CDR1 LGHNA, CDR2 YNFKEQ. There are 13 residues in the CDR3.

The chain's CDR3 is CASSYQGGRNEKLFF. In DNA, the CDR3 is TGTGCCAGCAGCTACCAGGGGGGCCGGAATGAAAAACTGTTTTTT. The chain joins TRBV11-2 to TRBJ1-4, with TRBD1 identical over 7 bases. Germline loops: CDR1 SGHAT, CDR2 FQNNGV. This CDR3 comprises 15 residues. After removal of 4 bases from V and 5 bases from J, the junction contained 7 bases not matched to a gene.

CDR3 sequence: CASSSKTGGGRGTDTQYF. Here the CDR3 DNA reads TGCGCCAGCAGCTCCAAAACAGGGGGCGGTCGGGGCACAGATACGCAGTATTTT. The chain couples TRBV5-1 to TRBJ2-3, with 9 positions matching TRBD1. The CDR3 has 18 amino acids. V shed 3 bases and J 1 base; nucleotides not matched to a gene: 12. Per germline, CDR1 SGHRS and CDR2 YFSETQ.